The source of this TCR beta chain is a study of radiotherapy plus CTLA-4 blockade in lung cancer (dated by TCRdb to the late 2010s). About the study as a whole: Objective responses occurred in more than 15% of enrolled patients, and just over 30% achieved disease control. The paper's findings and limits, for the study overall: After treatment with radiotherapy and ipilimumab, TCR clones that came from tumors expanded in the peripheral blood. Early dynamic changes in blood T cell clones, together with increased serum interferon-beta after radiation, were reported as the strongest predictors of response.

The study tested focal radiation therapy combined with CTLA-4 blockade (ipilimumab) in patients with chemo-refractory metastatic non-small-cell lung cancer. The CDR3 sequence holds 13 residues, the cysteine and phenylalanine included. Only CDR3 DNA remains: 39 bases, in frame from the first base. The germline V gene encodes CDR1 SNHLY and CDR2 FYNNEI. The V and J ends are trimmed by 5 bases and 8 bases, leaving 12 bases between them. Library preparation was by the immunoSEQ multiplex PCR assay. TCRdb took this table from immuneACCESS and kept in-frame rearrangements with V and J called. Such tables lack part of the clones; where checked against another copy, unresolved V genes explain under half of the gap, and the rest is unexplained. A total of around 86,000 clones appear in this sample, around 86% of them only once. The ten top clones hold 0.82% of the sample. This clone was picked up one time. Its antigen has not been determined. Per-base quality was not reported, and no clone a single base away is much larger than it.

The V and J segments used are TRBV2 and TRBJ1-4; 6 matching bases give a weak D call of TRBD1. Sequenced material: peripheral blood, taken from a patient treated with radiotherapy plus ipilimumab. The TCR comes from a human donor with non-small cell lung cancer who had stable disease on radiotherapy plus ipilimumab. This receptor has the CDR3 CASSQGLREKLFF. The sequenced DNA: TGTGCCAGCAGTCAGGGGCTTCGGGAAAAACTGTTTTTT.